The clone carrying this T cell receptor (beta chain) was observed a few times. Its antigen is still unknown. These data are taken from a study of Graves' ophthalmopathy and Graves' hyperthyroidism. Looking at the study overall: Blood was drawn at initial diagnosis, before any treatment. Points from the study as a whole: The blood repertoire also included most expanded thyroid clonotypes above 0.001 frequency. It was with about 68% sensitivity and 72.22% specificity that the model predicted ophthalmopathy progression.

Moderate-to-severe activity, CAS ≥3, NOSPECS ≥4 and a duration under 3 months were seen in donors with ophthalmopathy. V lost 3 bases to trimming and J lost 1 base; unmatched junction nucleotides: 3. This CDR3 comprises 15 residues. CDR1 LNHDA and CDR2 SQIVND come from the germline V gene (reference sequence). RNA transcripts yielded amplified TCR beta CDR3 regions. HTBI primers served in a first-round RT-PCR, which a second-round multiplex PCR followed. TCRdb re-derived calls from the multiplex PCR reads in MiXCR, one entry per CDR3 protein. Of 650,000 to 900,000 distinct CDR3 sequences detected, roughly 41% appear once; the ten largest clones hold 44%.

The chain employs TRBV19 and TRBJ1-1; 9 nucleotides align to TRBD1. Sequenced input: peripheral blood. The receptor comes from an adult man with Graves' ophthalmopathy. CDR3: CASSMLGQGNTEAFF. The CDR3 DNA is TGTGCCAGTAGTATGTTGGGACAGGGGAACACTGAAGCTTTCTTT.